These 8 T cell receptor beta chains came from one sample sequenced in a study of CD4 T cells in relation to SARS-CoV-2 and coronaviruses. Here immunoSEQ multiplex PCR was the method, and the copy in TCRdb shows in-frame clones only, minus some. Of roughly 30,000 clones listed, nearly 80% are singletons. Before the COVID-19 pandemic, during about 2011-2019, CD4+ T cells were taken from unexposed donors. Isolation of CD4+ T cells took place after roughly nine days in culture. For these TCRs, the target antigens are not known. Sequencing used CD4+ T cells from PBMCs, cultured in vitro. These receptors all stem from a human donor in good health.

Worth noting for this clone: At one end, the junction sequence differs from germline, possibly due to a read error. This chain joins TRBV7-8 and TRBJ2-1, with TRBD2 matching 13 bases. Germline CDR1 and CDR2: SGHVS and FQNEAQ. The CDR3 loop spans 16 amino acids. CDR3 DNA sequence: TGTGCCAGCAGCTTCGGGACTAGCGGGATGGGCAATCAGCAGTTCTTC. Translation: CASSFGTSGMGNQQFF.

The CDR3 bases are TGTGCCAGCAGTTACTCGAATCAGGGGAGCGATGGCTACACCTTC. Protein sequence: CASSYSNQGSDGYTF. This rearrangement joins TRBV6-6 to TRBJ1-2; D possibly corresponds to TRBD1 (6 bases). The V gene's germline CDR1 is MNHNY and CDR2 SVGAGI (reference sequence). CDR3 length equals 15 residues. V lost 0 bases to trimming and J lost 6 bases, with 14 bases between them.

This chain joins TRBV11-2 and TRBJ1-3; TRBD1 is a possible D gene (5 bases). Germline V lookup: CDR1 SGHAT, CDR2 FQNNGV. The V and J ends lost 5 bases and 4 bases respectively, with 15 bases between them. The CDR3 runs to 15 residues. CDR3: CASSQGPGIGNTIYF. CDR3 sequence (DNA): TGTGCCAGCAGCCAGGGTCCGGGAATAGGAAACACCATATATTTT.

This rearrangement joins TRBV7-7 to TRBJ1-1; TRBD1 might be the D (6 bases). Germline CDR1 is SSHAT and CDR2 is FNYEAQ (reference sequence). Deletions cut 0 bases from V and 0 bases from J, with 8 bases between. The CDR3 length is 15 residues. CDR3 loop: CASSLARGMNTEAFF. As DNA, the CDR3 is TGTGCCAGCAGCTTAGCAAGGGGGATGAACACTGAAGCTTTCTTT.

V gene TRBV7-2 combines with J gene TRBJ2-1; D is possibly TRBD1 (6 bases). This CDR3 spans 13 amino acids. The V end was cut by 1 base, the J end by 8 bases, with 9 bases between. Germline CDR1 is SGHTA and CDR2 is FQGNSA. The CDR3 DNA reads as TGTGCCAGCAGCTTAGACCGACAGGATGAGCAGTTCTTC. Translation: CASSLDRQDEQFF.

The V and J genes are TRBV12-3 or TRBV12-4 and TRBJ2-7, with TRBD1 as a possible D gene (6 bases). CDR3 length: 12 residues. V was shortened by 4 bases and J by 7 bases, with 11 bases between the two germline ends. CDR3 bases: TGTGCCAGCAGTTCACATACAGGGGAGCAGTACTTC. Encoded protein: CASSSHTGEQYF.

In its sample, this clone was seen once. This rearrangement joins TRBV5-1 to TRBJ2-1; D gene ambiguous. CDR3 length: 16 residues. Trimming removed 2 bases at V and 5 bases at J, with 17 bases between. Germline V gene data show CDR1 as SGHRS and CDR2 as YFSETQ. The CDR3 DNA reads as TGCGCCAGCAGCTTCCAAACCGGGCAACCGAACAATGAGCAGTTCTTC. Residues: CASSFQTGQPNNEQFF.

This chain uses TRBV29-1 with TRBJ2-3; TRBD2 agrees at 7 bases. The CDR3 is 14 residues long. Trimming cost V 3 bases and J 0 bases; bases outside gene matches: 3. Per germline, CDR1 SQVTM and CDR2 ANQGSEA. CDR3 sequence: CSVDLSGSTDTQYF. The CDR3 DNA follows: TGCAGCGTTGATCTTAGCGGGAGCACAGATACGCAGTATTTT.